These T cell receptor beta chains were read from a single sample in a study of T cells in tuberculosis. Produced via immunoSEQ multiplex PCR; TCRdb's table is partial and in-frame only. Of about 49,000 clones detected, roughly 96% appear once; the ten largest clones hold around 1.4%. Sequenced here: PBMCs, sampled at tuberculosis diagnosis. These receptors all come from an adult with tuberculosis. Both conserved end residues are part of each CDR3. The D gene is left open where the match is weak. Part of the rows lack a size; the others show once, few, many or a class for expanded clones.

TRBJ2-3 NA NA TRBV5-6 CASSSPPRGTDTQYF TGTGCCAGCAGCTCACCTCCCCGCGGCACAGATACGCAGTATTTT
TRBJ2-1 TRBD2 once TRBV7-8 CASSLTGRLNEQFF TGTGCCAGCAGCTTGACCGGGAGGCTCAATGAGCAGTTCTTC
TRBJ2-7 NA NA TRBV30 CAWSAGGLSSYEQYF TGTGCCTGGAGTGCCGGGGGGCTGAGCTCCTACGAGCAGTACTTC
TRBJ2-3 NA once TRBV7-7 CASSASTYTDTQYF TGTGCTAGCAGCGCTAGTACGTACACAGATACGCAGTATTTT
TRBJ1-1 NA NA TRBV6-5 CASSYSTPSEGTEAFF TGTGCCAGCAGTTACTCGACGCCCTCGGAGGGGACTGAAGCTTTCTTT
TRBJ2-5 NA NA TRBV7-2 CASSLRASAQETQYF TGTGCCAGCAGCTTAAGGGCTAGCGCCCAAGAGACCCAGTACTTC
TRBJ2-1 TRBD2 once TRBV12-5 CASGMTSGRYNEQFF TGTGCTAGTGGTATGACTAGCGGGAGGTACAATGAGCAGTTCTTC
TRBJ1-4 TRBD1 NA TRBV7-9 CATWLPGQGNEKLFF TGTGCCACCTGGCTACCGGGACAGGGGAATGAAAAACTGTTTTTT
TRBJ2-7 TRBD2 NA TRBV19 CASSPRPGTSGLLREQYF TGTGCCAGTAGTCCTCGTCCCGGGACTAGTGGCCTATTACGAGAGCAGTACTTC
TRBJ2-7 TRBD1 NA TRBV2 CASSIDRGVGAYEQYF TGTGCCAGCAGTATAGACAGGGGAGTGGGAGCCTACGAGCAGTACTTC
TRBJ1-6 NA once TRBV27 CASSLTVGPGYNSPLHF TGTGCCAGCAGTTTAACTGTAGGGCCAGGGTATAATTCACCCCTCCACTTT
TRBJ2-1 TRBD1 NA TRBV4-3 CASSQETNRGNEQFF TGCGCCAGCAGCCAAGAAACGAACAGGGGCAATGAGCAGTTCTTC
TRBJ1-3 NA NA TRBV10-1 CASSELLNGNTIYF TGCGCCAGCAGTGAACTCCTAAACGGAAACACCATATATTTT
TRBJ2-3 TRBD2 NA TRBV5-4 CASSLRLAGATDTQYF TGTGCCAGCAGCTTGCGGCTAGCGGGGGCCACAGATACGCAGTATTTT
TRBJ1-2 TRBD1 NA TRBV5-5 CASSLEGTGWVYGYTF TGTGCCAGCAGCTTGGAAGGGACAGGGTGGGTCTATGGCTACACCTTC
TRBJ2-5 NA NA TRBV29-1 CSVNVVGRETQYF TGCAGCGTTAATGTCGTGGGGCGGGAGACCCAGTACTTC
TRBJ2-7 NA NA TRBV20-1 CSAPGQGEQYF TGCAGTGCTCCTGGACAAGGCGAGCAGTACTTC
TRBJ2-7 TRBD2 NA TRBV5-6 CASSLGSSGYEQYF TGTGCCAGCAGCTTGGGTTCTAGCGGGTACGAGCAGTACTTC
TRBJ2-2 TRBD2 NA TRBV4-3 CASSLGLAGDTGELFF TGCGCCAGCAGCCTTGGACTAGCGGGGGACACCGGGGAGCTGTTTTTT
TRBJ2-1 TRBD2 NA TRBV7-9 CASSLAISGRVDEQFF TGTGCCAGCAGCTTAGCGATTAGCGGGAGGGTCGATGAGCAGTTCTTC
TRBJ2-7 NA once TRBV30 CAWSSGAYEQYF TGTGCCTGGAGCTCCGGGGCCTACGAGCAGTACTTC
TRBJ1-3 NA NA TRBV7-8 CASSLVGSGRSSGNTIYF TGTGCCAGCAGCTTAGTTGGGTCGGGTCGAAGCTCTGGAAACACCATATATTTT
TRBJ2-7 TRBD1 NA TRBV20-1 CSARVGTADYF TGCAGTGCTAGAGTTGGGACAGCAGACTACTTC
TRBJ2-2 TRBD2 NA TRBV6-4 CASKPRLAGVWGTGELFF TGTGCCAGCAAACCAAGACTAGCGGGAGTTTGGGGCACCGGGGAGCTGTTTTTT
TRBJ2-4 NA NA TRBV7-9 CASSLARGILAKNIQYF TGTGCCAGCAGCTTAGCGCGAGGGATCTTAGCCAAAAACATTCAGTACTTC
TRBJ2-1 TRBD2 NA TRBV27 CASSLILPSGSHNEQFF TGTGCCAGCAGTTTAATCCTACCTAGCGGGAGCCACAATGAGCAGTTCTTC
TRBJ2-3 TRBD1 NA TRBV5-1 CASSEDRGRGDTQYF TGCGCCAGCAGCGAGGACAGGGGTCGTGGAGATACGCAGTATTTT
TRBJ2-7 NA NA TRBV5-8 CASKDSANVRYEQYF TGTGCCAGCAAGGACAGCGCAAACGTACGCTACGAGCAGTACTTC
TRBJ1-1 NA NA TRBV5-6 CASSLDRYEAFF TGTGCCAGCAGCTTGGACAGGTATGAAGCTTTCTTT
TRBJ2-3 NA NA TRBV11-2 CASSLYTDTQYF TGTGCCAGCAGCTTATATACAGATACGCAGTATTTT
TRBJ2-7 TRBD2 NA TRBV30 CAWSVLRTSGRASVEQYF TGTGCCTGGAGTGTACTAAGGACTAGCGGGAGGGCCTCCGTCGAGCAGTACTTC
TRBJ2-7 TRBD2 NA TRBV5-1 CASSLASIFRSGSVYEQYF TGCGCCAGCAGCTTGGCTAGTATTTTCAGGAGCGGGAGCGTCTACGAGCAGTACTTC
TRBJ2-2 TRBD2 NA TRBV4-2 CASSQVTSGRLRELFF TGTGCCAGCAGCCAAGTCACTAGCGGGAGGCTAAGGGAGCTGTTTTTT
TRBJ2-7 NA NA TRBV30 CAWMGVGGVIEQYF TGTGCCTGGATGGGGGTCGGGGGAGTGATAGAGCAGTACTTC
TRBJ2-7 TRBD1 NA TRBV2 CASSGITGTVSHEQYF TGTGCCAGCAGTGGAATAACCGGGACAGTCTCCCACGAGCAGTACTTC
TRBJ2-1 NA NA TRBV2 CASSESGSEQFF TGTGCCAGCAGTGAAAGCGGATCCGAGCAGTTCTTC
TRBJ2-1 TRBD2 once TRBV9 CASSAQGLAGYNEQFF TGTGCCAGCAGCGCCCAGGGACTAGCGGGGTACAATGAGCAGTTCTTC